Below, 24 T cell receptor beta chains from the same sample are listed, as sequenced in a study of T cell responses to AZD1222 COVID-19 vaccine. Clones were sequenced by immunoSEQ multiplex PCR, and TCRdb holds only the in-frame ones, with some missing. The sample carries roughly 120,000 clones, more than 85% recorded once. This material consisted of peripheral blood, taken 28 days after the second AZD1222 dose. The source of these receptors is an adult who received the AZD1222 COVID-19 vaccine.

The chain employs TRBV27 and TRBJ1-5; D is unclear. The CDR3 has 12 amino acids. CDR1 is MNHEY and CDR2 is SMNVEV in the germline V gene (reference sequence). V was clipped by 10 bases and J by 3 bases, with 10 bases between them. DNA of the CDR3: TGTGCCACCGGACGACCCAATCAGCCCCAGCATTTT. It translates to CATGRPNQPQHF.

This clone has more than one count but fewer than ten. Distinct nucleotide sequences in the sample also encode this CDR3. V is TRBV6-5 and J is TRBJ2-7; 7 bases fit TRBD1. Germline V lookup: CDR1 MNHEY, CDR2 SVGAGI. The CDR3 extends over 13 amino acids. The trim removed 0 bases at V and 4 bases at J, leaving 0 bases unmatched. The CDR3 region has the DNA TGTGCCAGCAGTTACTCGACAGGGTACGAGCAGTACTTC. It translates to CASSYSTGYEQYF.

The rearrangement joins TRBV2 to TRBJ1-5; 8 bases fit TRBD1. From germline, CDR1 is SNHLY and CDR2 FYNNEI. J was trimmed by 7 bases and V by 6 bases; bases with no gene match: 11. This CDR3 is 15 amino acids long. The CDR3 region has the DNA TGTGCCAGCAGCCCGACAGGGGTGAGGGAACAGCCCCAGCATTTT. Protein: CASSPTGVREQPQHF.

The CDR3 loop is CASSLSRRFNSPLHF. CDR3 nucleotides: TGTGCCAGCAGCTTGTCACGGCGTTTCAATTCACCCCTCCACTTT. This sequence joins TRBV5-6 and TRBJ1-6; no clear D. The V and J ends lost 1 base and 7 bases respectively, with 12 bases between them. Germline V lookup: CDR1 SGHDT, CDR2 YYEEEE. This CDR3 comprises 15 residues.

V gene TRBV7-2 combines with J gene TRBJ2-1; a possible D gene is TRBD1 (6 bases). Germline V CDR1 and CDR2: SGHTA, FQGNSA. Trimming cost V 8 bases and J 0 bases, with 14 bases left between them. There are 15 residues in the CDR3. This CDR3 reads CASLKDRSSYNEQFF. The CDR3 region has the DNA TGTGCCAGCCTAAAAGACAGGAGCTCCTACAATGAGCAGTTCTTC.

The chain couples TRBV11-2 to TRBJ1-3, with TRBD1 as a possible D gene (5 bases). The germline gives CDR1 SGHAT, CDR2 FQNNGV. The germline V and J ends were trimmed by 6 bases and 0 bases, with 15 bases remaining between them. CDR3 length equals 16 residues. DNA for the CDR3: TGTGCCAGCAGATCGCCGGGACGGAGCTCTGGAAACACCATATATTTT. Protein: CASRSPGRSSGNTIYF.

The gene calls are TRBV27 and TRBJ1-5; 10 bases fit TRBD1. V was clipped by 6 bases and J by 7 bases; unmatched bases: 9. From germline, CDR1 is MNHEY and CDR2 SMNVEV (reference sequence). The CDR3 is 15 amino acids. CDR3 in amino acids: CASSSGGQGFQPQHF. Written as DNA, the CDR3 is TGTGCCAGCAGCTCCGGGGGACAGGGGTTCCAGCCCCAGCATTTT.

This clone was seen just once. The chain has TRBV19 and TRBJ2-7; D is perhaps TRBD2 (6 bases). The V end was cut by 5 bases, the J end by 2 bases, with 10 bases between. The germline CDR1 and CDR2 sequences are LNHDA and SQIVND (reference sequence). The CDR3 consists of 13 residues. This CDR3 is CASSLGLTYEQYF. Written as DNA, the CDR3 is TGTGCCAGTAGTCTTGGACTAACCTACGAGCAGTACTTC.

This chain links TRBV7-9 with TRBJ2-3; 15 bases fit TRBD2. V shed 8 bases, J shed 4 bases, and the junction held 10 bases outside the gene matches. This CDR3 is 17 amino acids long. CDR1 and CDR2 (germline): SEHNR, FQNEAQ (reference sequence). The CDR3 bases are TGTGCCAGCGGGATGGGACTAGCGGGAGGCCGCGCAGATACGCAGTATTTT. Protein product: CASGMGLAGGRADTQYF.

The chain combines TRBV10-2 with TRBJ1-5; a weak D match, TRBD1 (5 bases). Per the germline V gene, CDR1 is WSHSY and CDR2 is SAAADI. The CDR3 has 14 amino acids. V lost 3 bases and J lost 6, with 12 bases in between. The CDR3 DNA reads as TGCGCCAGCAGTGACCCAGGGACGGGTCAGCCCCAGCATTTT. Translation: CASSDPGTGQPQHF.

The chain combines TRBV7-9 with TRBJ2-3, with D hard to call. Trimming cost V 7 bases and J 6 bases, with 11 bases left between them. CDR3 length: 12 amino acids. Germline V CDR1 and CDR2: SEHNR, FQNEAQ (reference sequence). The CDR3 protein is CASTHSVDTQYF. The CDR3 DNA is TGTGCCAGCACCCATAGTGTCGATACGCAGTATTTT.

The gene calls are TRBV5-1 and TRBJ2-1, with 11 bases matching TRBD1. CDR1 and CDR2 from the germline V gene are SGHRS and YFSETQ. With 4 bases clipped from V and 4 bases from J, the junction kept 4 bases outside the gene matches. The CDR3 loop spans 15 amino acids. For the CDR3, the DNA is TGCGCCAGCAGCGGACAGGGGGCGTCTTACAATGAGCAGTTCTTC. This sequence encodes CASSGQGASYNEQFF. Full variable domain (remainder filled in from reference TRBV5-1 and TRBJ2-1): KAGVTQTPRYLIKTRGQQVTLSCSPISGHRSVSWYQQTPGQGLQFLFEYFSETQRNKGNFPGRFSGRQFSNSRSEMNVSTLELGDSALYLCASSGQGASYNEQFFGPGTRLTVL.

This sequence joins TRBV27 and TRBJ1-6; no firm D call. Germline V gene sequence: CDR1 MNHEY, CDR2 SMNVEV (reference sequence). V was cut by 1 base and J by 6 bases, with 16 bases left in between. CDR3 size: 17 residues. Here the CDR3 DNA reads TGTGCCAGCAGTTTATTGTCAGGCGCGGCGGGTAATTCACCCCTCCACTTT. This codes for CASSLLSGAAGNSPLHF.

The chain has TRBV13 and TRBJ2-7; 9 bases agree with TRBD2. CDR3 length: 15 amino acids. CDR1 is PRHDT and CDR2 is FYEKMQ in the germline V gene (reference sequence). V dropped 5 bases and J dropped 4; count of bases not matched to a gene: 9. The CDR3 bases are TGTGCCAGCAGCCTCCTAGCGGGGACGATTTACGAGCAGTACTTC. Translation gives CASSLLAGTIYEQYF.

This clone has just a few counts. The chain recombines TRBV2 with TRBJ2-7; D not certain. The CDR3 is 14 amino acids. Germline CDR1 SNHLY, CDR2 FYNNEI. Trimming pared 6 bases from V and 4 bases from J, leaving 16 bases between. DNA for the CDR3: TGTGCCAGCAGGCGACCGGGTTACCAATACGAGCAGTACTTC. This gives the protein CASRRPGYQYEQYF.

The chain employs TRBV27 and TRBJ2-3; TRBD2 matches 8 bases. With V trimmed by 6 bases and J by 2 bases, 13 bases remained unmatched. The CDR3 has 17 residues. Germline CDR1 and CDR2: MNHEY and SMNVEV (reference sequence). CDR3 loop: CASRWRGTSGPTDTQYF. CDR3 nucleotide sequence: TGTGCCAGCAGATGGAGGGGCACTAGCGGACCCACAGATACGCAGTATTTT.

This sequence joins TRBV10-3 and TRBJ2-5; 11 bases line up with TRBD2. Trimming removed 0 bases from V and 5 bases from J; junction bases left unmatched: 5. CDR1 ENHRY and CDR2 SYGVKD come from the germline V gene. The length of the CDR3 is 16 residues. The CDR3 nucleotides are TGTGCCATCAGTGAGTCGGGTAGCGGGGGGGCCGAGACCCAGTACTTC. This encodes CAISESGSGGAETQYF.

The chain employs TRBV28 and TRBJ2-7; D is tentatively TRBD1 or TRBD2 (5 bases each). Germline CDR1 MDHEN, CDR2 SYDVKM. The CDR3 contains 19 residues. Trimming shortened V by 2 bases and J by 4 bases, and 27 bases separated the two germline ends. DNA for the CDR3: TGTGCCAGCAGTTTAGTGGGTTTCGTGGGGGATAAGTTCGATTACGAGCAGTACTTC. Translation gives CASSLVGFVGDKFDYEQYF.

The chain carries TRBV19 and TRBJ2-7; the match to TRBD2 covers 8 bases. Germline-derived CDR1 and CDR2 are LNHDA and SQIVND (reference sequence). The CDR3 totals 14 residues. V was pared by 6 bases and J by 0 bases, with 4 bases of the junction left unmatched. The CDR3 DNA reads TGTGCCAGTAGCGTAGCGGGGTCCTCCTACGAGCAGTACTTC. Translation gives CASSVAGSSYEQYF.

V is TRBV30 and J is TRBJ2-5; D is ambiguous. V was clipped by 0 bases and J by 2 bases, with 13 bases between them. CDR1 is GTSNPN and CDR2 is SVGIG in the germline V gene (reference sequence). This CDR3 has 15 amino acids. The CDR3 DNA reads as TGTGCCTGGAGTGTACAACTAACCGTTCAAGAGACCCAGTACTTC. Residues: CAWSVQLTVQETQYF.

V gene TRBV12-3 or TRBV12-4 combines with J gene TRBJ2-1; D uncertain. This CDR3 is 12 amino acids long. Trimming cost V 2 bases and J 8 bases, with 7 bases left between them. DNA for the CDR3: TGTGCCAGCAGTTTACTGAACTATGAGCAGTTCTTC. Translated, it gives CASSLLNYEQFF.

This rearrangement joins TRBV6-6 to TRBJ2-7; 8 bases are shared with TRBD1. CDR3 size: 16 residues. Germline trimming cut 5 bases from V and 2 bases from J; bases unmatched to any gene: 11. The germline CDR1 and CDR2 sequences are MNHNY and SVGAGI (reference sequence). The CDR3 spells CASSTQRDRSPYEQYF. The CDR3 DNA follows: TGTGCCAGCAGTACCCAGAGGGACAGGAGTCCCTACGAGCAGTACTTC.

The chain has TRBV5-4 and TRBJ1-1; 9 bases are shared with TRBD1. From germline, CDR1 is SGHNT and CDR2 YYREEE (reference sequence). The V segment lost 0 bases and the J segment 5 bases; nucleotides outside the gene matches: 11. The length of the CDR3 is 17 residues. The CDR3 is CASSLDAPGTGRTEAFF. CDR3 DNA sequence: TGTGCCAGCAGCTTGGACGCTCCCGGGACAGGGAGGACTGAAGCTTTCTTT.

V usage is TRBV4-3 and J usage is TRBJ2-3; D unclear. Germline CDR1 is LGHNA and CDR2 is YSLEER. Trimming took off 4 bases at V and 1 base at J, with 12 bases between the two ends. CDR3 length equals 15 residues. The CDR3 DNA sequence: TGCGCCAGCAGCCGAGGACGGGCCCGCACAGATACGCAGTATTTT. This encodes CASSRGRARTDTQYF.